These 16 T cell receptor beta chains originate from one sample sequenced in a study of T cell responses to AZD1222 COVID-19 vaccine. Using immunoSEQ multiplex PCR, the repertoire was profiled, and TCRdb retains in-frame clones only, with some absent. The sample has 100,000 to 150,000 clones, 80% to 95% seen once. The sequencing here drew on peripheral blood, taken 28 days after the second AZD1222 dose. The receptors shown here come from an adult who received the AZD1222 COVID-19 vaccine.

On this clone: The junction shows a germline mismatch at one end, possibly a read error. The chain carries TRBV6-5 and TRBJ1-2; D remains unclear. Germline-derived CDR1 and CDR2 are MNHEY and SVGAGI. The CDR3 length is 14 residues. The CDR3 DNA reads TGTGCCAGCACTTACCAATTGGTCGACTATGGCTACACCTTC. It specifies CASTYQLVDYGYTF.

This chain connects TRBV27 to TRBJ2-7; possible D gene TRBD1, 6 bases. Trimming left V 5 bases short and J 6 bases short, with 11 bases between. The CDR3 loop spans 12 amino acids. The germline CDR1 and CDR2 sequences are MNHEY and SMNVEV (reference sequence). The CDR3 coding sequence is TGTGCCAGCAGTCCCCGAGGGGGCGAGCAGTACTTC. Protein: CASSPRGGEQYF.

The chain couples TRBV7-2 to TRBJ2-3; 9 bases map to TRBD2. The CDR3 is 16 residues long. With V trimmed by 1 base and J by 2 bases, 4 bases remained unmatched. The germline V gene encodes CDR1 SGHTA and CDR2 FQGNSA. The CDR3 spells CASSLVGTSLTDTQYF. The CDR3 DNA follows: TGTGCCAGCAGCTTAGTTGGGACTAGCCTCACAGATACGCAGTATTTT.

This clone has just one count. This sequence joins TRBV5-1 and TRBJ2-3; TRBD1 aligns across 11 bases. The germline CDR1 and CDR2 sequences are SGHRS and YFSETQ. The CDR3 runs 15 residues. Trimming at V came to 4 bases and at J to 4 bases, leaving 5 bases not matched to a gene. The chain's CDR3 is CASSPGTGGADTQYF. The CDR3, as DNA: TGCGCCAGCAGCCCCGGGACAGGGGGAGCAGATACGCAGTATTTT. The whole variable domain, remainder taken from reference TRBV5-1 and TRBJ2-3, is KAGVTQTPRYLIKTRGQQVTLSCSPISGHRSVSWYQQTPGQGLQFLFEYFSETQRNKGNFPGRFSGRQFSNSRSEMNVSTLELGDSALYLCASSPGTGGADTQYFGPGTRLTVL.

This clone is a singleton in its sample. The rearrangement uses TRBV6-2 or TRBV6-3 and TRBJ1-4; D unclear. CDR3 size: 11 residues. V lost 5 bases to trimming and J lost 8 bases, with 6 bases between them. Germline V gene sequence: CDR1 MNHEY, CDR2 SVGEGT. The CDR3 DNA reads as TGTGCCAGCAGTGTGCGGGAAAAACTGTTTTTT. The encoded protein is CASSVREKLFF.

The CDR3 coding sequence is TGTGCCAGCAGTTACGATACAACCGGGACTAGCGGGATGAGCGAGCAGTACGTC. Translated, it gives CASSYDTTGTSGMSEQYV. The chain links TRBV6-2 or TRBV6-3 to TRBJ2-7, with TRBD2 matching over 13 bases. CDR1 is MNHEY and CDR2 is SVGEGT in the germline V gene. The CDR3 extends over 18 amino acids. The junction had 13 bases not matched to a gene; V was cut back by 2 bases and J by 6 bases.

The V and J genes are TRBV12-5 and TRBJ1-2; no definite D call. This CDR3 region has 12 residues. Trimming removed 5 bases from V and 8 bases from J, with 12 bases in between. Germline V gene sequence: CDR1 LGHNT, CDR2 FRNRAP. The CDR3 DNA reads TGTGCTAGTGGTCTTGATCTTGGGGGCTACACCTTC. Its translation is CASGLDLGGYTF.

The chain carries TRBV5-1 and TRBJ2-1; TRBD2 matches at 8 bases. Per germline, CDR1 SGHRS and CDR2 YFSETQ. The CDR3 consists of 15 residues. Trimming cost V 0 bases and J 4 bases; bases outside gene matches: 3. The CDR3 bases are TGCGCCAGCAGCTTGGGCGGGAGGAATTACAATGAGCAGTTCTTC. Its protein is CASSLGGRNYNEQFF.

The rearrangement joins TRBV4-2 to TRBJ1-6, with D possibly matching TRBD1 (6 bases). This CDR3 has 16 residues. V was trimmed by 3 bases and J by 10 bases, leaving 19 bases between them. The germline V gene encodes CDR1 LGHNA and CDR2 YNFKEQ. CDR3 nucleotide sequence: TGTGCCAGCAGCCAGCCCCCGGGACAAGAACTCTCACCCCTCCACTTT. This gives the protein CASSQPPGQELSPLHF.

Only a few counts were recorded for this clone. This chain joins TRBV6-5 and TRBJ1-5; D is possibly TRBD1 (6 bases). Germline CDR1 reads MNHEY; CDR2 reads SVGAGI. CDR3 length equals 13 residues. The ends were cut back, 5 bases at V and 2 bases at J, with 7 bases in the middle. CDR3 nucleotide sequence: TGTGCCAGCAGTCCAGGGGGCAATCAGCCCCAGCATTTT. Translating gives CASSPGGNQPQHF.

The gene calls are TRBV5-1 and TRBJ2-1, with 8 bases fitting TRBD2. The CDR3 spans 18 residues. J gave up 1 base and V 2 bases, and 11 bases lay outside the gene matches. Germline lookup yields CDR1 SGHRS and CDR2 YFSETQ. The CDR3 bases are TGCGCCAGCAGCTTACGCCCCGGGGGGGCTCTGTCCTACAATGAGCAGTTCTTC. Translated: CASSLRPGGALSYNEQFF.

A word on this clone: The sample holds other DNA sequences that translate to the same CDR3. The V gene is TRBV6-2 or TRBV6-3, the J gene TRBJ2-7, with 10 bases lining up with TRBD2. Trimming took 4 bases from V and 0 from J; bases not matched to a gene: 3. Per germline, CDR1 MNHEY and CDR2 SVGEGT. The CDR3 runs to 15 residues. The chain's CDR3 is CASSSAGGSSYEQYV. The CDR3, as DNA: TGTGCCAGCAGTTCAGCGGGAGGGAGCTCCTACGAGCAGTACGTC.

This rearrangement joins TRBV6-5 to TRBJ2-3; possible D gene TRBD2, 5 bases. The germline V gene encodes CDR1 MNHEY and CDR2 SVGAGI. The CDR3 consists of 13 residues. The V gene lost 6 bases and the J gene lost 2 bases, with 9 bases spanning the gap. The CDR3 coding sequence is TGTGCCAGCAGAAAAGCGGACACAGATACGCAGTATTTT. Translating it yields CASRKADTDTQYF.

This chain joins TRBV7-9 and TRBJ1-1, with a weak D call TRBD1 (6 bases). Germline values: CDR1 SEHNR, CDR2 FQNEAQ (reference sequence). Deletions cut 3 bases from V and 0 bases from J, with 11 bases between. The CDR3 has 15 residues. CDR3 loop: CASSFSTGMNTEAFF. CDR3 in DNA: TGTGCCAGCAGCTTTAGTACAGGGATGAACACTGAAGCTTTCTTT.

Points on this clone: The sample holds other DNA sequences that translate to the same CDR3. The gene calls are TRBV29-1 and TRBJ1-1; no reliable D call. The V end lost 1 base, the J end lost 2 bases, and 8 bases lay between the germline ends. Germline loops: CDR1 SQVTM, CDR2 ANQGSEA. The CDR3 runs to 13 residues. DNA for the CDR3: TGCAGCGTTGAAGGGCGGCTTAACACTGAAGCTTTCTTT. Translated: CSVEGRLNTEAFF. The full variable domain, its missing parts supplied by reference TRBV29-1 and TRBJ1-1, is SAVISQKPSRDICQRGTSLTIQCQVDSQVTMMFWYRQQPGQSLTLIATANQGSEATYESGFVIDKFPISRPNLTFSTLTVSNMSPEDSSIYLCSVEGRLNTEAFFGQGTRLTVV.

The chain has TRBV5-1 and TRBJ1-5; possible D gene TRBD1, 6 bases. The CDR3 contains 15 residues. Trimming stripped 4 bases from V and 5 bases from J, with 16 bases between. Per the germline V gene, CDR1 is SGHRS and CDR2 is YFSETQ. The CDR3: CASSPEGETHQPQHF. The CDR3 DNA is TGCGCCAGCAGCCCGGAGGGGGAAACCCATCAGCCCCAGCATTTT. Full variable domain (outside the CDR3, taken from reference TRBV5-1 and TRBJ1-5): KAGVTQTPRYLIKTRGQQVTLSCSPISGHRSVSWYQQTPGQGLQFLFEYFSETQRNKGNFPGRFSGRQFSNSRSEMNVSTLELGDSALYLCASSPEGETHQPQHFGDGTRLSIL.